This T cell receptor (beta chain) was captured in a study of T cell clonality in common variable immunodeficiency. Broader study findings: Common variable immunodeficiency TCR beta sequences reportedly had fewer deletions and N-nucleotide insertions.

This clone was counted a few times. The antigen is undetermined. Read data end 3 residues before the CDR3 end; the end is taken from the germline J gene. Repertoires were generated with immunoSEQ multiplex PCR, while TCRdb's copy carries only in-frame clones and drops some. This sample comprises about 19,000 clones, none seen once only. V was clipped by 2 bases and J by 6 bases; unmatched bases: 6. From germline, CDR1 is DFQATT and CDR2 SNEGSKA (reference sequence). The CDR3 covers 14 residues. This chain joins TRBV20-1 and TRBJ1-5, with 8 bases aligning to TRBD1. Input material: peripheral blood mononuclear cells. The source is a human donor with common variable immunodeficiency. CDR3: CSARRQGRVQPQHF. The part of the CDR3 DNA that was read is TGCAGTGCTAGACGACAGGGGCGGGTTCAGCCC.